The 32 T cell receptor beta chains below come from one sample, sequenced in a study of regulatory T cells in long-lasting Graves disease. To make TCR beta libraries, researchers used iRepertoire HTBI primers and Arm-PCR of CDR3 regions. TCRdb processed the multiplex PCR reads anew with MiXCR; each CDR3 protein has one entry. The profile shows a few hundred thousand distinct CDR3 sequences, 20% to 25% of them singletons. Time point reported: persistent/refractory GD, antithyroid drugs over 5 years with positive TRAb. Following extraction of RNA from PBMCs, that RNA was used to make the TCR library. This specimen was peripheral blood mononuclear cells (PBMCs), taken when the disease was refractory, from a patient treated with antithyroid drugs. The receptors here all came from a female donor with Graves disease.

This clonotype appeared many times. The chain is built from TRBV6-1 and TRBJ1-1; 8 bases align to TRBD1. V trimming: 4 bases; J trimming: 2 bases; junction bases outside the gene matches: 12. In germline, CDR1 is MNHNS, CDR2 SASEGT. The CDR3 is made up of 17 amino acids. In DNA form, the CDR3 reads TGTGCCAGCAGTGCGGCGTCCATCGGGACAGGAAACACTGAAGCTTTCTTT. Amino acids: CASSAASIGTGNTEAFF.

In this sample, this clonotype turned up many times. J is TRBJ1-1 and V is TRBV9, with 7 bases identical to TRBD1. The CDR3 consists of 16 residues. Per germline, CDR1 SGDLS and CDR2 YYNGEE. Trimming cost V 1 base and J 0 bases; bases outside gene matches: 6. The CDR3 sequence is CASSVNDRVLNTEAFF. The DNA for the CDR3 is TGTGCCAGCAGCGTAAATGACAGGGTACTGAACACTGAAGCTTTCTTT.

The CDR3 here is CASSAAQGYTDTQYF. Here the CDR3 DNA reads TGCGCCAGCAGTGCCGCACAGGGATACACAGATACGCAGTATTTT. V is TRBV10-1 and J is TRBJ2-3, with a tentative D call TRBD1 (6 bases). CDR3 length: 15 residues. The V gene's germline CDR1 is WNHNN and CDR2 SYGVQD (reference sequence). Trimming pared 4 bases from V and 2 bases from J, leaving 13 bases between.

The CDR3 spells CSARDPDRGLDTEAFF. The CDR3 DNA sequence: TGCAGTGCTAGAGACCCGGACAGGGGGCTTGACACTGAAGCTTTCTTT. The chain has TRBV20-1 and TRBJ1-1; 11 bases match TRBD1. This CDR3 comprises 16 residues. V lost 0 bases and J lost 3; bases outside the gene matches: 6. In germline, CDR1 is DFQATT, CDR2 SNEGSKA (reference sequence).

This clonotype has ten or more counts. The chain has TRBV28 and TRBJ1-1, with unresolved D. V gave up 2 bases and J gave up 7 bases, with 14 bases separating them. This CDR3 region has 14 residues. Germline V gene sequence: CDR1 MDHEN, CDR2 SYDVKM. CDR3 loop: CASSLPGYQVEAFF. CDR3 bases: TGTGCCAGCAGTTTACCCGGGTATCAGGTTGAAGCTTTCTTT.

This clonotype was detected ten times or more. The chain recombines TRBV3-1 with TRBJ2-7, with D perhaps assigned TRBD1 or TRBD2 (5 bases each). This CDR3 has 15 amino acids. Per the germline V gene, CDR1 is LGHDT and CDR2 is YNNKEL (reference sequence). Trimming shortened V by 4 bases and J by 1 base, and 14 bases separated the two germline ends. Written as DNA, the CDR3 is TGTGCCAGCAGCCGGGACCTGGATAGGTCCTACGAGCAGTACTTC. Protein product: CASSRDLDRSYEQYF.

This clonotype was observed a few times. The chain combines TRBV28 with TRBJ2-3, with TRBD2 matching over 13 bases. Germline CDR1 and CDR2: MDHEN and SYDVKM. J lost 2 bases, V lost 4 bases, and 6 bases had no gene match. The CDR3 spans 17 residues. The CDR3 nucleotides read TGTGCCAGCAGTTCCCCGGGACTAGCGGGAACCACAGATACGCAGTATTTT. Its translation: CASSSPGLAGTTDTQYF.

About this clonotype itself: This may stem from a read error, because a much larger clone lies one nucleotide away. The chain couples TRBV2 to TRBJ1-4, with D uncertain. Germline CDR1 is SNHLY and CDR2 is FYNNEI. The CDR3 spans 14 residues. The V end was cut by 3 bases, the J end by 7 bases, with 12 bases between. CDR3: CASSEGYASEKLFF. The CDR3 DNA is TGTGCCAGCAGTGAGGGGTATGCTAGTGAAAAACTGTTTTTT.

Worth noting for this clonotype: Without the conserved terminal phenylalanine or tryptophan, this CDR3 likely stems from a read error. This chain connects TRBV20-1 to TRBJ1-5; D remains unclear. V lost 3 bases and J lost 0, with 3 bases in between. This CDR3 is built from 12 residues. CDR1 is DFQATT, CDR2 SNEGSKA, per germline (reference sequence). CDR3 residues: CSASFSNQPQHS. The CDR3 region has the DNA TGCAGTGCTAGTTTTAGCAATCAGCCCCAGCATTCT.

There are many counts of this clonotype. This rearrangement joins TRBV12-3 or TRBV12-4 to TRBJ1-5; D gene uncertain. CDR3 length: 13 residues. Between the trimmed V and J ends, which lost 7 bases and 8 bases, there was a span of 15 bases. CDR3 residues: CASNWEGMEPQHF. Written as DNA, the CDR3 is TGTGCCAGCAACTGGGAGGGAATGGAGCCCCAGCATTTT.

This clonotype was counted between two and nine times. The J gene is TRBJ1-5, the V gene TRBV24-1, with D unclear. The CDR3 loop spans 16 amino acids. Germline CDR1 and CDR2: KGHDR and SFDVKD. The ends were cut back, 4 bases at V and 0 bases at J, with 12 bases in the middle. The CDR3 protein is CATSEGSQYSNQPQHF. Here the CDR3 DNA reads TGTGCCACCAGTGAAGGCAGCCAGTATAGCAATCAGCCCCAGCATTTT.

This clonotype was counted many times. This rearrangement joins TRBV28 to TRBJ2-7, with 8 nucleotides matching TRBD2. Unmatched junction bases numbered 11, after V lost 6 bases and J lost 4 bases. This CDR3 is 15 amino acids long. Germline V gene data show CDR1 as MDHEN and CDR2 as SYDVKM. CDR3 nucleotides: TGTGCCAGCAGCCCTCCCGCTAGCGGGTCTTACGAGCAGTACTTC. It yields the protein CASSPPASGSYEQYF.

This clonotype has a handful of counts. The gene calls are TRBV6-6 and TRBJ1-1; D is undetermined. Trimming left V 0 bases short and J 1 base short, with 18 bases between. The CDR3 spans 18 residues. Per germline, CDR1 MNHNY and CDR2 SVGAGI (reference sequence). The CDR3 reads CASSYSSGGRARNTEAFF. In DNA, the CDR3 is TGTGCCAGCAGTTACTCGAGCGGCGGGAGAGCAAGGAACACTGAAGCTTTCTTT.

This clonotype was seen ten or more times. The V call is TRBV12-3 or TRBV12-4, the J call TRBJ1-6; no clear D gene. The length of the CDR3 is 15 residues. V was clipped by 2 bases and J by 0 bases, with 5 bases between them. The CDR3 protein is CASSLRFSYNSPLHF. CDR3 in DNA: TGTGCCAGCAGTTTACGGTTCTCCTATAATTCACCCCTCCACTTT.

The chain is built from TRBV6-2 or TRBV6-3 and TRBJ2-3, with 7 bases matching TRBD1. CDR3 length equals 15 residues. Germline assignment: CDR1 MNHEY and CDR2 SVGEGT. V shed 6 bases, J shed 2 bases, and the junction held 8 bases outside the gene matches. The CDR3 nucleotides are TGTGCCAGCAGACCCGACAGGGCGGCCACAGATACGCAGTATTTT. Amino acids: CASRPDRAATDTQYF.

This clonotype was counted at least ten times. The chain combines TRBV28 with TRBJ2-7, with 11 positions matching TRBD1. Germline-derived CDR1 and CDR2 are MDHEN and SYDVKM. This CDR3 has 15 residues. V lost 5 bases and J lost 7; bases outside the gene matches: 10. This CDR3 reads CASSPLGQGAGEQYF. In DNA form, the CDR3 reads TGTGCCAGCAGTCCCCTTGGACAGGGGGCGGGGGAGCAGTACTTC.

This clonotype was seen repeatedly, ten times or more. The rearrangement uses TRBV28 and TRBJ2-2; 7 nucleotides line up with TRBD2. The junction had 4 bases not matched to a gene; V was cut back by 3 bases and J by 0 bases. Germline lookup yields CDR1 MDHEN and CDR2 SYDVKM. This CDR3 is 16 amino acids long. The CDR3 loop reads CASSFWSGTNTGELFF. The CDR3 DNA reads as TGTGCCAGCAGTTTTTGGAGCGGGACGAACACCGGGGAGCTGTTTTTT.

This chain uses TRBV20-1 with TRBJ1-6; D is unclear. Germline values: CDR1 DFQATT, CDR2 SNEGSKA (reference sequence). V lost 0 bases to trimming and J lost 5 bases, with 11 bases between them. The CDR3 is 15 amino acids. CDR3 residues: CSARDSESNNSPLHF. The DNA for the CDR3 is TGCAGTGCTAGAGATTCAGAATCTAATAATTCACCCCTCCACTTT.

This clonotype has ten or more counts. The chain has TRBV27 and TRBJ2-5; the D gene could be TRBD1 or TRBD2 (6 bases each). Germline V gene sequence: CDR1 MNHEY, CDR2 SMNVEV (reference sequence). The CDR3 has 17 residues. The germline V and J ends were trimmed by 4 bases and 4 bases, with 22 bases remaining between them. For the CDR3, the DNA is TGTGCCAGCAGTTCTGAGTATCCGGGGGCGAGCACAGAGACCCAGTACTTC. Its protein is CASSSEYPGASTETQYF.

This clonotype has a count of ten or more. V and J are TRBV27 and TRBJ2-7; D ambiguous. V lost 9 bases, J lost 5 bases, and 14 bases lay in between. CDR3 length: 12 amino acids. Per germline, CDR1 MNHEY and CDR2 SMNVEV (reference sequence). This CDR3 reads CASIETPDEQYF. CDR3 DNA: TGTGCCAGTATAGAGACCCCAGACGAGCAGTACTTC.

Note on this clonotype: Mismatch with germline at one junction end may stem from a read error. The rearrangement links TRBV5-1 to TRBJ2-1; maybe TRBD1 (5 bases). The germline V gene encodes CDR1 SGHRS and CDR2 YFSETQ. This CDR3 is built from 14 residues. For the CDR3, the DNA is TGTGCCAGCAGCTTACTGGAAAGGGGCAATGAGCAGTTCTTC. It yields the protein CASSLLERGNEQFF.

The chain uses TRBV29-1 and TRBJ2-2; D might be TRBD1 or TRBD2, each matching 5 bases. The CDR3 spans 12 residues. Trimming pared 7 bases from V and 6 bases from J, leaving 12 bases between. Germline V gene sequence: CDR1 SQVTM, CDR2 ANQGSEA. The CDR3 here is CSGLGDPGELFF. Here the CDR3 DNA reads TGCAGCGGGCTAGGGGACCCCGGGGAGCTGTTTTTT.

This clonotype was observed a single time. The CDR3 end shows no conserved phenylalanine or tryptophan, and so a read error is likely. The chain carries TRBV24-1 and TRBJ2-5, with a weak D call TRBD2 (6 bases). The CDR3 runs 13 residues. V lost 2 bases and J 7 bases, leaving 10 bases between the germline ends. CDR1 is KGHDR and CDR2 is SFDVKD in the germline V gene. CDR3 residues: CATSDWGVGTQYL. The CDR3 bases are TGTGCCACCAGTGATTGGGGGGTGGGGACCCAGTACCTC.

This clonotype was recorded at least ten times. The genes are TRBV6-9 and TRBJ2-3; either TRBD1 or TRBD2 may supply D (6 bases each). In germline, CDR1 is MNHGY, CDR2 SVAAGI. Trimming cost V 7 bases and J 6 bases, with 20 bases left between them. The CDR3 is made up of 15 amino acids. The CDR3 nucleotides read TGTGCCAGCACTTACGACAGGCCACGGGGGGATACGCAGTATTTT. Residues: CASTYDRPRGDTQYF.

This clonotype was observed a single time. This chain connects TRBV3-1 to TRBJ2-1; perhaps TRBD1 as D (6 bases). The CDR3 is 13 residues long. Germline-derived CDR1 and CDR2 are LGHDT and YNNKEL (reference sequence). Trimming took 3 bases from V and 6 from J, leaving 9 bases between them. The CDR3 nucleotides are TGTGCCAGCAGCCAGGGACAAAGCAATGAGCAGTTCTTC. This codes for CASSQGQSNEQFF.

The V and J genes are TRBV10-2 and TRBJ2-7; possibly TRBD2 for D (6 bases). This CDR3 has 13 amino acids. Germline V lookup: CDR1 WSHSY, CDR2 SAAADI. V lost 8 bases to trimming and J lost 2 bases, with 13 bases between them. The CDR3 sequence: CASLGGRAYEQYF. In DNA, the CDR3 is TGCGCCAGCCTGGGGGGTCGAGCCTACGAGCAGTACTTC.

This chain uses TRBV28 with TRBJ2-1; D tentatively reads TRBD1 or TRBD2 (5 bases each). The ends were cut back, 6 bases at V and 9 bases at J, with 12 bases in the middle. The CDR3 runs to 12 residues. Germline V gene sequence: CDR1 MDHEN, CDR2 SYDVKM. The CDR3: CASRGLGTEQFF. CDR3 DNA sequence: TGTGCCAGCAGAGGTCTGGGGACTGAGCAGTTCTTC.

This clonotype was seen at least ten times. The rearrangement uses TRBV7-6 and TRBJ1-4; a possible D gene is TRBD1 (6 bases). The CDR3 covers 14 residues. The V and J ends lost 5 bases and 7 bases respectively, with 14 bases between them. Germline V gene lookup returns CDR1 SGHVS and CDR2 FNYEAQ. The CDR3 DNA is TGTGCCAGCAGCGCTTTGGGGGGCCGTGAAAAACTGTTTTTT. Translated, it gives CASSALGGREKLFF.

At least ten counts were recorded for this clonotype. The chain joins TRBV2 to TRBJ1-2; a weak D match, TRBD1 (6 bases). The germline V and J ends were trimmed by 7 bases and 8 bases, with 17 bases remaining between them. The germline V gene encodes CDR1 SNHLY and CDR2 FYNNEI. The CDR3 is 13 residues long. Here the CDR3 reads CASTLGAGVGYTF. Here the CDR3 DNA reads TGTGCCAGCACCCTCGGGGCAGGGGTGGGCTACACCTTC.

On this clonotype: A much bigger clone sits one base away, suggesting this may be a read error. This CDR3 is missing its conserved last phenylalanine or tryptophan, likely due to a read error. V is TRBV27 and J is TRBJ2-7; D not certain. Germline CDR1 and CDR2: MNHEY and SMNVEV (reference sequence). The V gene lost 0 bases and the J gene lost 0 bases, with 9 bases spanning the gap. This CDR3 is 15 amino acids long. In DNA form, the CDR3 reads TGTGCCAGCAGTTTATCCACCGTGGGCTCCTACGAGCAGTACTCC. Its protein is CASSLSTVGSYEQYS.

This clonotype appeared many times. This chain links TRBV20-1 with TRBJ2-5; possible D gene TRBD2, 5 bases. V gave up 3 bases and J gave up 5 bases, with 13 bases separating them. CDR1 and CDR2 (germline): DFQATT, SNEGSKA (reference sequence). The CDR3 has 13 amino acids. The CDR3 protein is CSARRAFAETQYF. The CDR3 DNA is TGCAGTGCTAGGAGGGCCTTCGCGGAGACCCAGTACTTC.

The sample holds a few counts of this clonotype. This sequence joins TRBV20-1 and TRBJ2-7; 9 bases line up with TRBD1. The CDR3 has 14 amino acids. Germline V gives CDR1 DFQATT, CDR2 SNEGSKA (reference sequence). V shed 5 bases, J shed 4 bases, and the junction held 9 bases outside the gene matches. In DNA, the CDR3 is TGCAGTGCTGGGACAGGGACAAGCCTGTACGAGCAGTACTTC. Translating it yields CSAGTGTSLYEQYF.